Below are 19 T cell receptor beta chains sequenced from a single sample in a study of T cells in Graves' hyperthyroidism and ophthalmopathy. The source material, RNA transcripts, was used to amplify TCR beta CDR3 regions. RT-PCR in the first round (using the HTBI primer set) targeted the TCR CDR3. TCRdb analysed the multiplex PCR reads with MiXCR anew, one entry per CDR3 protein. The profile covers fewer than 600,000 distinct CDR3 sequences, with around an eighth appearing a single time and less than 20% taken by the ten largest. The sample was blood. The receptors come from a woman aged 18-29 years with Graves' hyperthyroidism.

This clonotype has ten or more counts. DNA of the CDR3: TGTGCCAGCAGTTATATCGGAGTGACGGGAGGGCTTCCAGATACGCAGTATTTT. Translated: CASSYIGVTGGLPDTQYF. This chain joins TRBV6-2 or TRBV6-3 and TRBJ2-3, with 8 positions matching TRBD2. The CDR3 has 18 amino acids. Losses at the gene ends were 3 bases for V and 4 bases for J; bases not matched to a gene: 15. Germline CDR1 reads MNHEY; CDR2 reads SVGEGT.

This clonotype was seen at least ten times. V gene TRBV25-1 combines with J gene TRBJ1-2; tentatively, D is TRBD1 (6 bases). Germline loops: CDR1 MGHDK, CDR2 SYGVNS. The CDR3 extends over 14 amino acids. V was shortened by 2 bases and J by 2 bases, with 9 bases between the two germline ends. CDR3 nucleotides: TGTGCCAGCAGTGAAATTACAGGGAACTATGGCTACACCTTC. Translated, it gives CASSEITGNYGYTF.

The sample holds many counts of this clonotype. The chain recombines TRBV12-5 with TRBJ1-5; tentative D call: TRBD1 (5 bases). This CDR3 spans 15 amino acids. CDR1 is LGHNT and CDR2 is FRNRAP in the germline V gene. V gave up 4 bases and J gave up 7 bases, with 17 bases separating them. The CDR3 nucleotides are TGTGCTAGTGGTTCGGAAGGGGCAGTGGTACAGCCCCAGCATTTT. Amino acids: CASGSEGAVVQPQHF.

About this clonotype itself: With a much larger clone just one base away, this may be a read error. The CDR3 sequence is CASSLGQGMGGYIF. CDR3 nucleotide sequence: TGTGCCAGCAGCTTAGGGCAGGGGATGGGTGGCTACATCTTC. This chain connects TRBV7-9 to TRBJ1-2; possible D gene TRBD1, 6 bases. The CDR3 consists of 14 residues. CDR1 and CDR2 from the germline V gene are SEHNR and FQNEAQ (reference sequence).

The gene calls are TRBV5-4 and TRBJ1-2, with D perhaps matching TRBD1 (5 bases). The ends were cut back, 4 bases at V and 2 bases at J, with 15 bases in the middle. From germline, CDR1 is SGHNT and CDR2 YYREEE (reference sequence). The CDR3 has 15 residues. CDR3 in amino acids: CASSIPGLKNYGYTF. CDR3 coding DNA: TGTGCCAGCAGCATACCGGGACTAAAGAACTATGGCTACACCTTC.

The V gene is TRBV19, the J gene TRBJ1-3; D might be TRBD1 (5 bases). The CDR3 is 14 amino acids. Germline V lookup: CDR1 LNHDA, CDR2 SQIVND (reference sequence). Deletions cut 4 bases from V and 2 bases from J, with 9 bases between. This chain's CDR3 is CASSSRGAGNTIYF. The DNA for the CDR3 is TGTGCCAGTAGTAGCCGGGGCGCTGGAAACACCATATATTTT.

The CDR3 is CAGGRGQATDTQYF. In DNA, the CDR3 is TGTGCCGGTGGGCGGGGACAGGCAACAGATACGCAGTATTTT. The chain joins TRBV2 to TRBJ2-3, with 8 bases aligning to TRBD1. From germline, CDR1 is SNHLY and CDR2 FYNNEI. V was clipped by 11 bases and J by 3 bases; unmatched bases: 10. The CDR3 is 14 amino acids. The variable domain in full, with the rest retrieved from reference TRBV2 and TRBJ2-3, is EPEVTQTPSHQVTQMGQEVILRCVPISNHLYFYWYRQILGQKVEFLVSFYNNEISEKSEIFDDQFSVERPDGSNFTLKIRSTKLEDSAMYFCAGGRGQATDTQYFGPGTRLTVL.

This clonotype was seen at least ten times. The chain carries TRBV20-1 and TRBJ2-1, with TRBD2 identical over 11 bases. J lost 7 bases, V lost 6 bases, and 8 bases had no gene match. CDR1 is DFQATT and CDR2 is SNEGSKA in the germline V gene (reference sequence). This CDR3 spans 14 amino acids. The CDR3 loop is CSAQGSSGGNEQFF. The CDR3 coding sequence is TGCAGTGCCCAGGGCTCTAGCGGGGGGAATGAGCAGTTCTTC.

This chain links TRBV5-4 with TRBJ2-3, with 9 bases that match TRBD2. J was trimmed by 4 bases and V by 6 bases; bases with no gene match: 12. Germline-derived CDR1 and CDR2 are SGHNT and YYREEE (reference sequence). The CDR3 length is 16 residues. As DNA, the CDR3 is TGTGCCAGCACCCCGAAACTAGCGGGCGGGGCAGATACGCAGTATTTT. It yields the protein CASTPKLAGGADTQYF. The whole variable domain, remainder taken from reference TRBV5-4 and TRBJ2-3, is ETGVTQSPTHLIKTRGQQVTLRCSSQSGHNTVSWYQQALGQGPQFIFQYYREEENGRGNFPPRFSGLQFPNYSSELNVNALELDDSALYLCASTPKLAGGADTQYFGPGTRLTVL.

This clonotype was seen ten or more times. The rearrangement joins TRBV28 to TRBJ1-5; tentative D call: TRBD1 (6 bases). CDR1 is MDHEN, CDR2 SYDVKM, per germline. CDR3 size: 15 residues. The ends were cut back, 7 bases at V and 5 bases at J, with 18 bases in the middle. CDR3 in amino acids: CASTQGQQVHQPQHF. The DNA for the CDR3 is TGTGCCAGCACCCAGGGGCAGCAGGTTCATCAGCCCCAGCATTTT.

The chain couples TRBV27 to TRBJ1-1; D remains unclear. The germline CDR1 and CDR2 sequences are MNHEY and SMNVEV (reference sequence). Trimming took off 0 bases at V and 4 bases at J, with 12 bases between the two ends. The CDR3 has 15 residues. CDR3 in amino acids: CASSLSNFGFTEAFF. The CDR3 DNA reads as TGTGCCAGCAGTTTATCAAACTTCGGGTTCACTGAAGCTTTCTTT.

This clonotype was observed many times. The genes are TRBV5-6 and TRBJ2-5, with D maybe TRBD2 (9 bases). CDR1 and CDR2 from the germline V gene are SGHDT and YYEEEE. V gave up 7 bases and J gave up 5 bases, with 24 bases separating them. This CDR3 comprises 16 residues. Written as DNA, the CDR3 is TGTGCCAGCTCGGGGACAGGCGGGAGGGCCAGGGAGACCCAGTACTTC. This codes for CASSGTGGRARETQYF.

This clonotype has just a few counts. This chain's CDR3 is CASTSDRRSYNEQFF. For the CDR3, the DNA is TGTGCCAGTACCTCCGACCGTCGCTCCTACAATGAGCAGTTCTTC. The chain carries TRBV19 and TRBJ2-1; D not certain. V was pared by 7 bases and J by 0 bases, with 13 bases between. The CDR3 length is 15 residues. Per germline, CDR1 LNHDA and CDR2 SQIVND (reference sequence).

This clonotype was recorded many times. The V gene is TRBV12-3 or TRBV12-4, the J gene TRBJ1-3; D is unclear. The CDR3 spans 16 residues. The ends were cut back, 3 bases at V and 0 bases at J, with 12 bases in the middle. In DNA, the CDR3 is TGTGCCAGCAGTTTGCTCTCGGTGAGCTCTGGAAACACCATATATTTT. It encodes CASSLLSVSSGNTIYF.

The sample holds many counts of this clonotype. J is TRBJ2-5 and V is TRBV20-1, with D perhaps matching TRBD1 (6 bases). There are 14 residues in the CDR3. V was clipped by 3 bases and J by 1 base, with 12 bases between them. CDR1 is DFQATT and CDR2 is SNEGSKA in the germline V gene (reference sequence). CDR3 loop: CSASLVQGQETQYF. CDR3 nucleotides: TGCAGTGCTAGCCTAGTACAGGGCCAAGAGACCCAGTACTTC.

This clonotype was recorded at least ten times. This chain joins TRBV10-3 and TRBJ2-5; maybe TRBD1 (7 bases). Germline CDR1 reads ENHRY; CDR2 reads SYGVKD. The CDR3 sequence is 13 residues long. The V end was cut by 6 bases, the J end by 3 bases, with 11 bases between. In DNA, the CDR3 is TGTGCCATCAGCGACAGGGAGGAAGAGACCCAGTACTTC. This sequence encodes CAISDREEETQYF.

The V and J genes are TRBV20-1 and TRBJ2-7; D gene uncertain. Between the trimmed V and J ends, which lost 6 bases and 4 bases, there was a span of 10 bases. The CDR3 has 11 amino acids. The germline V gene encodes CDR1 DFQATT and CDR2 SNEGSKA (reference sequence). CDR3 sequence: CSAPRWYEQYF. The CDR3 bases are TGCAGTGCCCCGAGATGGTACGAGCAGTACTTC.

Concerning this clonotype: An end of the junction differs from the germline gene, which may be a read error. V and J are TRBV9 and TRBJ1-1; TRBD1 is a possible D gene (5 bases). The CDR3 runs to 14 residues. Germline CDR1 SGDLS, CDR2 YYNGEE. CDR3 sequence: CASSVDSMNTEAFF. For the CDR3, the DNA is TGTGCCAGCAGCGTCGACAGTATGAACACCGAAGCTTTCTTT.

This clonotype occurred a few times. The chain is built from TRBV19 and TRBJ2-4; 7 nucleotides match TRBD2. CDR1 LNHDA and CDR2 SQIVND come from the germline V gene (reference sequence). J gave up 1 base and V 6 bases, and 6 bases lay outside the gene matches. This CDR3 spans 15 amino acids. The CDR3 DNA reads TGTGCCAGTAGCTGGGGGGGGATGGCCAAAAACATTCAGTACTTC. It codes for CASSWGGMAKNIQYF.